The 3 T cell receptor beta chains given below trace back to one sample, sequenced in a study of blood T cells in healthy people across ages. Next came a second PCR, run for about 7 to 11 cycles, which used a sample-barcoded 5' primer along with a J-beta primer mix. One entry per CDR3 protein, called by TCRdb with MiXCR from the 5' RACE reads. The sample contains 500,000 to 650,000 distinct CDR3 sequences, about 27% of which appear only once. In addition, the sample was reused for a study of T cells of mothers and their children.

Source material: blood. The receptors here all came from a boy younger than 10 in good health.

V usage is TRBV7-9 and J usage is TRBJ2-7; D is tentatively TRBD1 or TRBD2 (5 bases each). Trimming shortened V by 1 base and J by 4 bases, and 14 bases separated the two germline ends. Germline-derived CDR1 and CDR2 are SEHNR and FQNEAQ (reference sequence). CDR3 length equals 15 residues. The CDR3: CASSLGNRGRYEQYF. CDR3 bases: TGTGCCAGCAGCTTAGGCAATAGGGGACGGTACGAGCAGTACTTC.

The chain couples TRBV7-9 to TRBJ2-5; D perhaps matches TRBD1 (5 bases). V was trimmed by 5 bases and J by 5 bases, leaving 21 bases between them. The CDR3 consists of 16 residues. The V gene's germline CDR1 is SEHNR and CDR2 FQNEAQ (reference sequence). CDR3 sequence reads: CASSPYGWQGRETQYF. DNA of the CDR3: TGTGCCAGCAGCCCCTATGGATGGCAGGGCAGGGAGACCCAGTACTTC.

This clonotype has only a few counts. J is TRBJ1-2 and V is TRBV20-1; D might be TRBD1 (5 bases). CDR1 and CDR2 (germline): DFQATT, SNEGSKA (reference sequence). This CDR3 contains 13 residues. Trimming shortened V by 3 bases and J by 3 bases, and 11 bases separated the two germline ends. CDR3 nucleotide sequence: TGCAGTGCTAGGGGTGCGGGGCACTATGGCTACACCTTC. Its protein product is CSARGAGHYGYTF.